This passage covers 9 T cell receptor beta chains from one sample sequenced in a study of vaccination and CD4 T cells after COVID-19. These receptors lack a known antigen. The Oncomine TCR Beta short-read assay was applied to DNA of cultured CD4+ T cells. TCRdb reprocessed the PCR reads via MiXCR and lists one record per CDR3 protein. The profile shows about 14,000 distinct CDR3 sequences, about 59% of them singletons. The treatment: roughly 10-day PBMC culture with coronavirus spike peptide pools or control peptides (ViraFEST assay). Sequenced sample: CD4+ T cells from blood, cultured in vitro. The receptors shown here come from a human donor who had recovered from COVID-19.

The chain joins TRBV6-1 to TRBJ1-1, with D perhaps TRBD1 (5 bases). Germline CDR1 reads MNHNS; CDR2 reads SASEGT. This CDR3 is built from 16 residues. Between the trimmed V and J ends, which lost 5 bases and 10 bases, there was a span of 26 bases. CDR3 DNA sequence: TGTGCCAGCAGTCCCCCAGGGATCGGACATTCCCAGGGAGCTTTCTTT. It codes for CASSPPGIGHSQGAFF.

Relative to its sample, this clonotype is medium-sized. This chain connects TRBV18 to TRBJ1-1; D remains unclear. This CDR3 spans 11 amino acids. CDR1 and CDR2 from the germline V gene are KGHSH and LQKENI. Trimming took 6 bases from V and 2 from J, leaving 4 bases between them. The CDR3 DNA reads TGTGCCAGCTCGGGAAACACTGAAGCTTTCTTT. It encodes CASSGNTEAFF. Combining the CDR3 with reference TRBV18 and TRBJ1-1 gives the whole variable domain NAGVMQNPRHLVRRRGQEARLRCSPMKGHSHVYWYRQLPEEGLKFMVYLQKENIIDESGMPKERFSAEFPKEGPSILRIQQVVRGDSAAYFCASSGNTEAFFGQGTRLTVV.

The J gene is TRBJ2-4, the V gene TRBV11-2, with 9 bases fitting TRBD1. CDR1 SGHAT and CDR2 FQNNGV come from the germline V gene. The trim removed 1 base at V and 0 bases at J, leaving 1 base unmatched. This CDR3 is 16 amino acids long. CDR3 nucleotides: TGTGCCAGCAGCTTAGGACAGGGGGTAGCCAAAAACATTCAGTACTTC. Its protein product is CASSLGQGVAKNIQYF. The full variable domain, with the rest looked up from reference TRBV11-2 and TRBJ2-4, is EAGVAQSPRYKIIEKRQSVAFWCNPISGHATLYWYQQILGQGPKLLIQFQNNGVVDDSQLPKDRFSAERLKGVDSTLKIQPAKLEDSAVYLCASSLGQGVAKNIQYFGAGTRLSVL.

This chain connects TRBV19 to TRBJ2-7; a possible D gene is TRBD2 (5 bases). V lost 6 bases and J 2 bases, leaving 11 bases between the germline ends. Germline CDR1 is LNHDA and CDR2 is SQIVND (reference sequence). The CDR3 is made up of 13 amino acids. The CDR3: CASSPHGTYEQYF. The DNA of the CDR3 is TGTGCCAGTAGCCCCCACGGGACCTACGAGCAGTACTTC.

The chain combines TRBV20-1 with TRBJ1-2, with 7 bases matching TRBD1. Looked up from germline, CDR1 is DFQATT and CDR2 is SNEGSKA (reference sequence). V lost 6 bases and J lost 4; bases outside the gene matches: 8. The CDR3 consists of 13 residues. CDR3 nucleotides: TGCAGTGCAATTCGACAGGGTGCCTATGGCTACACCTTC. This codes for CSAIRQGAYGYTF.

The chain uses TRBV7-2 and TRBJ2-2, with TRBD2 matching over 8 bases. After removal of 5 bases from V and 3 bases from J, the junction contained 8 bases not matched to a gene. The CDR3 has 16 amino acids. Germline assignment: CDR1 SGHTA and CDR2 FQGNSA. The CDR3 nucleotides are TGTGCCAGCAGCAAAATACTAGCGGAACACACCGGGGAGCTGTTTTTT. Its translation is CASSKILAEHTGELFF.

The J gene is TRBJ1-5, the V gene TRBV7-2; maybe TRBD1 (5 bases). There are 12 residues in the CDR3. The germline gives CDR1 SGHTA, CDR2 FQGNSA. V lost 4 bases, J lost 6 bases, and 7 bases lay in between. The CDR3 loop is CASSSQGQPQHF. The CDR3 nucleotides are TGTGCCAGCAGCTCCCAGGGTCAGCCCCAGCATTTT.

This clonotype was picked up one time. CDR3 in DNA: TGTGCCAGCAGTTTCGCAGGGAATCAGCCCCAGCATTTT. Protein: CASSFAGNQPQHF. The rearrangement joins TRBV12-3 or TRBV12-4 to TRBJ1-5; TRBD1 might be the D (5 bases). This CDR3 has 13 residues. V was clipped by 3 bases and J by 4 bases, with 7 bases between them.

This clonotype has more than one count but fewer than ten. This chain links TRBV20-1 with TRBJ2-2, with 10 nucleotides matching TRBD2. The CDR3 is 17 amino acids. J gave up 6 bases and V 1 base, and 11 bases lay outside the gene matches. Germline CDR1 DFQATT, CDR2 SNEGSKA (reference sequence). CDR3 DNA: TGCAGTGCTAGAGGGGGTCGGCTAGCGGGAGTTGCCGGGGAGCTGTTTTTT. This codes for CSARGGRLAGVAGELFF.